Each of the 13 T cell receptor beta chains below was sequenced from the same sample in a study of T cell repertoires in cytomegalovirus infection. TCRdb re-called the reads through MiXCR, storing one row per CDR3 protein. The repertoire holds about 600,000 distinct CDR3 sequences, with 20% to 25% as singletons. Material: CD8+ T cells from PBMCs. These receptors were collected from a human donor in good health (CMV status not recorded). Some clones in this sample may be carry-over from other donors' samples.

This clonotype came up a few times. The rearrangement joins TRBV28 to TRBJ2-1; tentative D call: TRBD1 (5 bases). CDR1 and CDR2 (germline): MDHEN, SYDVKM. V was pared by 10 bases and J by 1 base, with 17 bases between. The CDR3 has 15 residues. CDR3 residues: CATTAGHPSYNEQFF. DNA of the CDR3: TGTGCCACTACAGCCGGACATCCTTCCTACAATGAGCAGTTCTTC.

The CDR3 region is CSVLQGSNQPQHF. CDR3 DNA: TGCAGCGTTTTACAGGGGAGCAATCAGCCCCAGCATTTT. V is TRBV29-1 and J is TRBJ1-5; TRBD1 matches at 7 bases. Germline values: CDR1 SQVTM, CDR2 ANQGSEA. This CDR3 is 13 amino acids long. Trimming cost V 5 bases and J 1 base; bases outside gene matches: 2.

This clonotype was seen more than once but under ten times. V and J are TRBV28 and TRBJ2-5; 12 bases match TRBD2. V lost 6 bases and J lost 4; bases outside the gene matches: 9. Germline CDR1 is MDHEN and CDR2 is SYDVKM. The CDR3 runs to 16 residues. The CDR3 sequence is CASRPALAGGPETQYF. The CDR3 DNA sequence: TGTGCCAGCAGACCGGCCCTAGCGGGGGGGCCAGAGACCCAGTACTTC. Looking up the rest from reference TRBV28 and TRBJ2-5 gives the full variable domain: DVKVTQSSRYLVKRTGEKVFLECVQDMDHENMFWYRQDPGLGLRLIYFSYDVKMKEKGDIPEGYSVSREKKERFSLILESASTNQTSMYLCASRPALAGGPETQYFGPGTRLLVL.

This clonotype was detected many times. The CDR3 sequence: CASSSTGEGATNEKLFF. The CDR3 region has the DNA TGTGCCAGCAGCTCGACAGGGGAAGGGGCAACTAATGAAAAACTGTTTTTT. This chain connects TRBV7-9 to TRBJ1-4; 8 bases map to TRBD1. The germline CDR1 and CDR2 sequences are SEHNR and FQNEAQ (reference sequence). The trim removed 4 bases at V and 0 bases at J, leaving 7 bases unmatched. CDR3 length: 17 amino acids. The full variable domain, its missing parts supplied by reference TRBV7-9 and TRBJ1-4, is DTGVSQNPRHKITKRGQNVTFRCDPISEHNRLYWYRQTLGQGPEFLTYFQNEAQLEKSRLLSDRFSAERPKGSFSTLEIQRTEQGDSAMYLCASSSTGEGATNEKLFFGSGTQLSVL.

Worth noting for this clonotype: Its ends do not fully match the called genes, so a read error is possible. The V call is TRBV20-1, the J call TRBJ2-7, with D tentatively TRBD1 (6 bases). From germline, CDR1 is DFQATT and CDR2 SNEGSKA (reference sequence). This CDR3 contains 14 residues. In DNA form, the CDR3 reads TGCAGTGTTAGAGATCTTCCCAGGGGAGACGAGCAGTACTTC. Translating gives CSVRDLPRGDEQYF.

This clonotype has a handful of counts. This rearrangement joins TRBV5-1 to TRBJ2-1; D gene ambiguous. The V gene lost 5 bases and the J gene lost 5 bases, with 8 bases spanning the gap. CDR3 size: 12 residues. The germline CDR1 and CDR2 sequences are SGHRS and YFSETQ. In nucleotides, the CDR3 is TGCGCCAGCAGGGTAGGGAACAATGAGCAGTTCTTC. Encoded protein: CASRVGNNEQFF.

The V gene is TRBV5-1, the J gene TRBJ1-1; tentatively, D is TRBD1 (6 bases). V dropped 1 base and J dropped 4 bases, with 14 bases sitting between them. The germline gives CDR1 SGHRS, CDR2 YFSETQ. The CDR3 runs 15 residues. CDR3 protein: CASSLSGGVGTEAFF. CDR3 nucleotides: TGCGCCAGCAGCTTGTCGGGGGGCGTGGGCACTGAAGCTTTCTTT.

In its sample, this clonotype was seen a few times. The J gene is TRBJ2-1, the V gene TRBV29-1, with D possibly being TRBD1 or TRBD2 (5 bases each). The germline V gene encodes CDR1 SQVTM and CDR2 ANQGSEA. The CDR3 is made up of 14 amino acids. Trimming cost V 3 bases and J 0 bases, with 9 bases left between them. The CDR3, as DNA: TGCAGCGTTGAGGGGACGCACTCCTACAATGAGCAGTTCTTC. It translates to CSVEGTHSYNEQFF.

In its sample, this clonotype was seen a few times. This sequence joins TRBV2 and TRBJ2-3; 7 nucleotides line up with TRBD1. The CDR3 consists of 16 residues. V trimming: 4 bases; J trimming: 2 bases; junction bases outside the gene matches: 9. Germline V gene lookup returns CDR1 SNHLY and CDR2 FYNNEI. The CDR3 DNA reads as TGTGCCAGCAGTGTTGAGGGGGCGCGGATCACAGATACGCAGTATTTT. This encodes CASSVEGARITDTQYF.

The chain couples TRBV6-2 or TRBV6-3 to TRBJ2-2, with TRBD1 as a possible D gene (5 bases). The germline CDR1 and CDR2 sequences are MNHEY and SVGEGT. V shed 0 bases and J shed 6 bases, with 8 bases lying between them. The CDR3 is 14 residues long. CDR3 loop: CASSYSGQAGELFF. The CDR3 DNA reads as TGTGCCAGCAGTTACTCGGGGCAGGCCGGGGAGCTGTTTTTT.

CDR3 residues: CASSEWGKEGYTF. CDR3 DNA sequence: TGTGCCAGCAGTGAATGGGGGAAGGAGGGCTACACCTTC. The rearrangement links TRBV25-1 to TRBJ1-2, with D maybe TRBD1 (5 bases). The germline V gene encodes CDR1 MGHDK and CDR2 SYGVNS. This CDR3 has 13 residues. The germline V and J ends were trimmed by 1 base and 8 bases, with 11 bases remaining between them.

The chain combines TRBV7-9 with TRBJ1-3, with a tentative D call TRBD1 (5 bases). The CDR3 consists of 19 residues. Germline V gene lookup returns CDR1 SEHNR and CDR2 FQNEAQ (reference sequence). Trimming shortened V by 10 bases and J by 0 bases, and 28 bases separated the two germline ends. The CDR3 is CATPHSSRDHFPSGNTIYF. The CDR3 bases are TGTGCCACCCCCCATTCATCCAGGGACCACTTCCCCTCTGGAAACACCATATATTTT.

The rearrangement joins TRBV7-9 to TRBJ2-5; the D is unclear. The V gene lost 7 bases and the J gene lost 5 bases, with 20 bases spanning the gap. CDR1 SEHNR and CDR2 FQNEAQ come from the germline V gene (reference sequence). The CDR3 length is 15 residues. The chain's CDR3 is CASNPSEKRLETQYF. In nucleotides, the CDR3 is TGTGCCAGCAACCCAAGTGAGAAGCGTCTCGAGACCCAGTACTTC.